This TCR beta chain was documented in a study of OX40 agonist ivuxolimab in advanced cancers. Study as a whole: Ivuxolimab doses were 0.01, 0.1, 0.3, 1.5, 3 or 10 mg/kg every 2 weeks. A diagnosis of hepatocellular carcinoma, melanoma, renal cell or head and neck cancer was present in dose-escalation patients. Of the patients, three showed partial responses, one with hepatocellular carcinoma and two with cutaneous melanoma.

On this clone itself: The antigen is not known.

The CDR3 extends over 14 amino acids. Unmatched junction bases numbered 8, after V lost 4 bases and J lost 6 bases. Germline V gene data show CDR1 as SGDLS and CDR2 as YYNGEE. Notes on the study in general: Among patients with partial responses at 0.1-3.0 mg/kg, clonal expansion was among the lowest.

Repertoires were generated with immunoSEQ multiplex PCR, while TCRdb's copy carries only in-frame clones and drops some. The table has more than 80,000 clones, 91% seen once. This specimen was CD4+ or CD8+ T cells sorted from blood, taken in a trial of the OX40 agonist ivuxolimab. The chain employs TRBV9 and TRBJ2-3, with 7 bases fitting TRBD2. This TCR came from an adult with an advanced solid tumor such as melanoma, head and neck, liver or kidney cancer. The CDR3 region is CASSTTGGLDTQYF. CDR3 DNA: TGTGCCAGCAGCACAACGGGGGGATTGGATACGCAGTATTTT.